The 28 T cell receptor beta chains given below trace back to one sample, sequenced in a study of technical replicates of blood from a handful of donors. The assay was immunoSEQ multiplex PCR, and TCRdb's table has in-frame clones only and misses some. The data show 60,000 to 65,000 clones, 80% to 95% seen once. The specimen was PBMCs. These receptors were collected from a human donor in good health. Some clones in this sample may be carry-over from other donors' samples.

The J gene is TRBJ2-7, the V gene TRBV27, with D unresolved. CDR1 MNHEY and CDR2 SMNVEV come from the germline V gene (reference sequence). Trimming left V 2 bases short and J 4 bases short, with 15 bases between. This CDR3 spans 15 amino acids. CDR3 DNA sequence: TGTGCCAGCAGTTTAGCGGTAGCTGGTCCTTACGAGCAGTACTTC. It encodes CASSLAVAGPYEQYF.

The gene calls are TRBV6-5 and TRBJ1-5; 9 bases are shared with TRBD1. The germline V gene has CDR1 MNHEY and CDR2 SVGAGI. The CDR3 is 14 residues long. V gave up 6 bases and J gave up 6 bases; unmatched junction bases: 6. CDR3 amino acids: CASSPGTGFQPQHF. CDR3 nucleotides: TGTGCCAGCAGCCCCGGGACAGGGTTTCAGCCCCAGCATTTT.

The genes are TRBV6-1 and TRBJ2-7, with D possibly matching TRBD1 (6 bases). The germline gives CDR1 MNHNS, CDR2 SASEGT. The CDR3 totals 12 residues. The CDR3 DNA follows: TGTAATTGGGTGGGGGCAGCTGGGGAGCAGTACTTC. Amino acid sequence: CNWVGAAGEQYF.

CDR3 in amino acids: CAWSGGRASYEQYF. The CDR3 DNA reads as TGTGCCTGGAGTGGCGGGAGGGCCTCCTACGAGCAGTACTTC. The chain uses TRBV30 and TRBJ2-7; 9 bases are a match to TRBD2. The V and J ends lost 1 base and 0 bases, in that order; junction bases with no gene match: 1. The CDR3 extends over 14 amino acids. Germline V gene sequence: CDR1 GTSNPN, CDR2 SVGIG (reference sequence).

The chain links TRBV2 to TRBJ2-7, with 11 bases aligning to TRBD1. Germline V gives CDR1 SNHLY, CDR2 FYNNEI. CDR3 length equals 14 residues. The ends lost 7 bases at V and 2 bases at J; junction bases unmatched: 4. CDR3 nucleotides: TGTGCCAGCAATCCGGGACAGGGGGCCTACGAGCAGTACTTC. Encoded protein: CASNPGQGAYEQYF.

The V and J genes are TRBV5-1 and TRBJ2-3; 7 bases line up with TRBD2. Germline V CDR1 and CDR2: SGHRS, YFSETQ. V trimming: 4 bases; J trimming: 0 bases; junction bases outside the gene matches: 29. This CDR3 comprises 23 residues. The CDR3 nucleotides are TGCGCCAGCAGCCTCCCAGTGGGGGGGGATGTGGCGGGGGAGCGAATTAGCACAGATACGCAGTATTTT. Amino acid sequence: CASSLPVGGDVAGERISTDTQYF.

The V and J genes are TRBV9 and TRBJ2-5; TRBD2 is a possible D gene (7 bases). The CDR3 is 16 residues long. Trimming shortened V by 0 bases and J by 4 bases, and 16 bases separated the two germline ends. The germline gives CDR1 SGDLS, CDR2 YYNGEE. This chain's CDR3 is CASSVEGLGGRETQYF. The CDR3 region has the DNA TGTGCCAGCAGCGTAGAGGGTCTGGGGGGGCGAGAGACCCAGTACTTC.

This sequence joins TRBV7-9 and TRBJ2-1; 8 bases are a match to TRBD2. This CDR3 comprises 12 residues. J was trimmed by 13 bases and V by 2 bases; bases with no gene match: 4. The germline CDR1 and CDR2 sequences are SEHNR and FQNEAQ (reference sequence). CDR3 amino acids: CASSLTSGSQFF. The CDR3 bases are TGTGCCAGCAGCTTAACAAGCGGGAGTCAGTTCTTC.

The rearrangement links TRBV7-2 to TRBJ2-7; 9 nucleotides align to TRBD2. Germline-derived CDR1 and CDR2 are SGHTA and FQGNSA. V shed 4 bases, J shed 6 bases, and the junction held 4 bases outside the gene matches. The length of the CDR3 is 13 residues. The CDR3 nucleotides are TGTGCCAGCAGCTGGGGACTAGCTTCCGAGCAGTACTTC. As protein: CASSWGLASEQYF.

The rearrangement joins TRBV19 to TRBJ2-1; tentative D call: TRBD2 (6 bases). This CDR3 is 15 amino acids long. The V end was cut by 3 bases, the J end by 10 bases, with 19 bases between. From germline, CDR1 is LNHDA and CDR2 SQIVND (reference sequence). DNA for the CDR3: TGTGCCAGTAGTATGTACGGGAGCGCTAGAGGGGAGCAGTTCTTC. It yields the protein CASSMYGSARGEQFF.

The chain carries TRBV7-2 and TRBJ2-7; TRBD2 aligns across 7 bases. The germline V gene has CDR1 SGHTA and CDR2 FQGNSA. This CDR3 region has 15 residues. The junction had 10 bases not matched to a gene; V was cut back by 5 bases and J by 3 bases. This CDR3 reads CASSVWVAGGYEQYF. The DNA of the CDR3 is TGTGCCAGCAGCGTCTGGGTAGCGGGCGGCTACGAGCAGTACTTC.

This chain links TRBV4-3 with TRBJ2-1; 8 bases agree with TRBD2. With 0 bases clipped from V and 8 bases from J, the junction kept 12 bases outside the gene matches. CDR3 length: 17 amino acids. The germline V gene has CDR1 LGHNA and CDR2 YSLEER. This CDR3 is CASSQDPSGSPLDEQFF. The DNA of the CDR3 is TGCGCCAGCAGCCAAGATCCCAGCGGGAGTCCTTTAGATGAGCAGTTCTTC.

This chain links TRBV7-2 with TRBJ2-7; TRBD1 aligns across 10 bases. The CDR3 is 14 amino acids. Germline V gene data show CDR1 as SGHTA and CDR2 as FQGNSA. V dropped 5 bases and J dropped 5; count of bases not matched to a gene: 6. The CDR3 is CASSVDRGRDEQYF. The CDR3 nucleotides are TGTGCCAGCAGCGTCGACAGGGGGCGCGACGAGCAGTACTTC. Filled out from reference TRBV7-2 and TRBJ2-7, the complete variable domain reads GAGVSQSPSNKVTEKGKDVELRCDPISGHTALYWYRQSLGQGLEFLIYFQGNSAPDKSGLPSDRFSAERTGGSVSTLTIQRTQQEDSAVYLCASSVDRGRDEQYFGPGTRLTVT.

This clone is large by share. This chain joins TRBV6-5 and TRBJ2-2; D unresolved. This CDR3 has 12 amino acids. Germline CDR1 is MNHEY and CDR2 is SVGAGI. Trimming cost V 5 bases and J 7 bases, with 8 bases left between them. The CDR3 is CASSPGVGELFF. The DNA of the CDR3 is TGTGCCAGCAGTCCCGGTGTCGGGGAGCTGTTTTTT.

The chain uses TRBV5-1 and TRBJ2-1; a possible D gene is TRBD1 (5 bases). CDR1 and CDR2 from the germline V gene are SGHRS and YFSETQ. The length of the CDR3 is 15 residues. Trimming stripped 1 base from V and 4 bases from J, with 12 bases between. Here the CDR3 DNA reads TGCGCCAGCAGCTTGTCCCCCGACAGTTACAATGAGCAGTTCTTC. Translating gives CASSLSPDSYNEQFF.

This chain connects TRBV5-1 to TRBJ1-1, with TRBD1 identical over 9 bases. The CDR3 covers 14 residues. Trimming at V came to 6 bases and at J to 4 bases, leaving 7 bases not matched to a gene. From germline, CDR1 is SGHRS and CDR2 YFSETQ. For the CDR3, the DNA is TGCGCCAGCAAAACAGGGGGCGCAGGCACTGAAGCTTTCTTT. Protein sequence: CASKTGGAGTEAFF.

J is TRBJ2-6 and V is TRBV7-3, with no clear D. V was clipped by 4 bases and J by 4 bases, with 23 bases between them. The length of the CDR3 is 19 residues. CDR1 and CDR2 (germline): SGHTA, FQGTGA. CDR3 loop: CASSSSDSGRVVGANVLTF. In nucleotides, the CDR3 is TGTGCCAGCAGCTCCTCCGACTCGGGTCGCGTGGTCGGGGCCAACGTCCTGACTTTC. The full variable domain, its missing parts supplied by reference TRBV7-3 and TRBJ2-6, is GAGVSQTPSNKVTEKGKYVELRCDPISGHTALYWYRQSLGQGPEFLIYFQGTGAADDSGLPNDRFFAVRPEGSVSTLKIQRTERGDSAVYLCASSSSDSGRVVGANVLTFGAGSRLTVL.

This chain joins TRBV29-1 and TRBJ2-5; 8 bases are a match to TRBD1. V lost 7 bases, J lost 5 bases, and 15 bases stayed unmatched. This CDR3 is built from 15 residues. Germline CDR1 SQVTM, CDR2 ANQGSEA. The CDR3 coding sequence is TGCAGCGCATTGACAGGGGCGAGCCCCGGGGAGACCCAGTACTTC. Its translation is CSALTGASPGETQYF.

This clone was observed once. V is TRBV29-1 and J is TRBJ2-2, with 11 bases identical to TRBD1. Germline assignment: CDR1 SQVTM and CDR2 ANQGSEA. This CDR3 comprises 15 residues. The ends lost 6 bases at V and 4 bases at J; junction bases unmatched: 7. CDR3 protein: CSVPKGQGATGELFF. In DNA form, the CDR3 reads TGCAGCGTCCCGAAAGGACAGGGGGCCACCGGGGAGCTGTTTTTT.

J is TRBJ1-6 and V is TRBV19; D is perhaps TRBD1 (6 bases). V was shortened by 6 bases and J by 5 bases, with 14 bases between the two germline ends. This CDR3 is built from 15 residues. Germline V gene sequence: CDR1 LNHDA, CDR2 SQIVND (reference sequence). The CDR3 protein is CASRAWDTDNSPLHF. Written as DNA, the CDR3 is TGTGCCAGTAGGGCCTGGGACACCGATAATTCACCCCTCCACTTT.

The V call is TRBV30, the J call TRBJ2-1, with D possibly matching TRBD2 (5 bases). The CDR3 runs to 13 residues. V was shortened by 1 base and J by 6 bases, with 10 bases between the two germline ends. In germline, CDR1 is GTSNPN, CDR2 SVGIG (reference sequence). The CDR3 sequence is CAWSGGYINEQFF. In DNA, the CDR3 is TGTGCCTGGAGTGGAGGGTACATCAATGAGCAGTTCTTC. Looking up the rest from reference TRBV30 and TRBJ2-1 gives the full variable domain: SQTIHQWPATLVQPVGSPLSLECTVEGTSNPNLYWYRQAAGRGLQLLFYSVGIGQISSEVPQNLSASRPQDRQFILSSKKLLLSDSGFYLCAWSGGYINEQFFGPGTRLTVL.

V is TRBV21-1 and J is TRBJ1-2; TRBD1 was called by the table and not checked on the DNA. TRBV21-1 is marked as a pseudogene. The CDR3 sequence is 13 residues long. The CDR3 DNA reads TGTGCCAGCAGCAAAGACAAAAACTATGGCTACACCTTC. Translating it yields CASSKDKNYGYTF.

The rearrangement links TRBV6-5 to TRBJ1-1, with a possible D match to TRBD1 (5 bases). Trimming stripped 5 bases from V and 0 bases from J, with 7 bases between. The CDR3 contains 13 residues. Germline values: CDR1 MNHEY, CDR2 SVGAGI. The CDR3 region is CASSLRVNTEAFF. As DNA, the CDR3 is TGTGCCAGCAGTCTCAGGGTGAACACTGAAGCTTTCTTT.

This clone has only a few counts. The rearrangement links TRBV11-3 to TRBJ2-1, with a tentative D call TRBD2 (5 bases). CDR1 is SGHNT, CDR2 YENEEA, per germline. V lost 0 bases to trimming and J lost 7 bases, with 10 bases between them. The CDR3 covers 14 residues. This chain's CDR3 is CASSLESSSNEQFF. CDR3 DNA: TGTGCCAGCAGCTTAGAGTCTAGCTCTAATGAGCAGTTCTTC.

V usage is TRBV7-2 and J usage is TRBJ1-5; D is undetermined. CDR3 length equals 14 residues. From germline, CDR1 is SGHTA and CDR2 FQGNSA. The V gene lost 5 bases and the J gene lost 3 bases, with 11 bases spanning the gap. CDR3 loop: CASSPGQNNQPQHF. The DNA for the CDR3 is TGTGCCAGCAGCCCTGGCCAAAACAATCAGCCCCAGCATTTT. Full variable domain (rest looked up from reference TRBV7-2 and TRBJ1-5): GAGVSQSPSNKVTEKGKDVELRCDPISGHTALYWYRQSLGQGLEFLIYFQGNSAPDKSGLPSDRFSAERTGGSVSTLTIQRTQQEDSAVYLCASSPGQNNQPQHFGDGTRLSIL.

The V call is TRBV14, the J call TRBJ1-2; no clear D. The V gene lost 6 bases and the J gene lost 7 bases, with 15 bases spanning the gap. This CDR3 spans 13 amino acids. CDR1 is SGHDN and CDR2 is FVKESK in the germline V gene. CDR3 sequence (DNA): TGTGCCAGCAGACCCACATCCCGGGGTGGCTACACCTTC. The encoded protein is CASRPTSRGGYTF. Filled out from reference TRBV14 and TRBJ1-2, the complete variable domain reads EAGVTQFPSHSVIEKGQTVTLRCDPISGHDNLYWYRRVMGKEIKFLLHFVKESKQDESGMPNNRFLAERTGGTYSTLKVQPAELEDSGVYFCASRPTSRGGYTFGSGTRLTVV.

The V call is TRBV21-1, the J call TRBJ1-1. TRBV21-1 counts as a pseudogene. The CDR3 spans 11 residues. The CDR3 nucleotides are TGTGCCAGCACCCCCGGGAGAGAAGCTTTCTTT. Protein: CASTPGREAFF.

The rearrangement links TRBV7-9 to TRBJ2-7; TRBD2 agrees at 9 bases. This CDR3 region has 14 residues. Germline V gene lookup returns CDR1 SEHNR and CDR2 FQNEAQ (reference sequence). J gave up 3 bases and V 1 base, and 1 base lay outside the gene matches. CDR3 nucleotides: TGTGCCAGCAGCTTAGGACTAGCGGACTACGAGCAGTACTTC. Encoded protein: CASSLGLADYEQYF.